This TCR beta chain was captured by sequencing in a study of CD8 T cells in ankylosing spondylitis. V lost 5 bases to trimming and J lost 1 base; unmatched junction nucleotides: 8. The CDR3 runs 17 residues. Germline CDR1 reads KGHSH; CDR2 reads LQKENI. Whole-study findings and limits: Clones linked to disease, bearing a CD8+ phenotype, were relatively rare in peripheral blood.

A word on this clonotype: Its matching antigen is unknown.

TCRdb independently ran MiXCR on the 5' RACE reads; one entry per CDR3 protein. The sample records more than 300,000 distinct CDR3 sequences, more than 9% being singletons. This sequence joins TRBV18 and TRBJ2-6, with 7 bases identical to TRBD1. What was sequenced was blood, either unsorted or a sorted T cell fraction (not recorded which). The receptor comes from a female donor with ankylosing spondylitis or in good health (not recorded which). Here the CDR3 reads CASSMGQPRSGANVLTF. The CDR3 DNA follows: TGTGCCAGCTCAATGGGACAGCCGAGATCTGGGGCCAACGTCCTGACTTTC.